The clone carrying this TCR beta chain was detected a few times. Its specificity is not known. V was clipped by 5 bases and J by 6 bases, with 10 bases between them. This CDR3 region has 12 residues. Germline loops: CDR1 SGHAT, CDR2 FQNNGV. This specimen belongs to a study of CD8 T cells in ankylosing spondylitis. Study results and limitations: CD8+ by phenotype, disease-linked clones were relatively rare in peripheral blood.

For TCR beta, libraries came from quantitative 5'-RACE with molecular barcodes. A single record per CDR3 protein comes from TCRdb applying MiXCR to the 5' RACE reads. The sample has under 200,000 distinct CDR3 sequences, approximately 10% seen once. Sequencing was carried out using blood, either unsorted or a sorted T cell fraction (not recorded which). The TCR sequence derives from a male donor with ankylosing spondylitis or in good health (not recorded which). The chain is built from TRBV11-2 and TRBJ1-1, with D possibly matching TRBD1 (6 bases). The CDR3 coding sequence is TGTGCCAGCAGCACGGACAGAGCTGAAGCTTTCTTT. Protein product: CASSTDRAEAFF.